Presented here are 8 T cell receptor beta chains from one specimen sequenced in a study of blood T cells in healthy people across ages. For the second PCR, which ran for 7 to 11 cycles, a sample-barcoded 5' primer and a J-beta primer mix were used. TCRdb redid the calling of the 5' RACE reads with MiXCR, one entry per CDR3 protein. The data hold roughly 900,000 distinct CDR3 sequences, with 29% observed a single time. Sequencing was performed on blood. These TCRs come from a woman aged 80 or over in good health.

This clonotype showed up many times. V and J are TRBV29-1 and TRBJ2-7; 10 bases match TRBD1. The length of the CDR3 is 13 residues. Trimming removed 4 bases from V and 6 bases from J; junction bases left unmatched: 6. Germline CDR1 and CDR2: SQVTM and ANQGSEA. CDR3 protein: CSVGHRQGAEQYF. The CDR3 nucleotides are TGCAGCGTTGGGCATAGACAGGGGGCCGAGCAGTACTTC.

As for this clonotype: A clone one base away is much larger, so this may be a read error. The chain joins TRBV6-6 to TRBJ2-1; the D is unclear. CDR3 size: 13 residues. Per germline, CDR1 MNHNY and CDR2 SVGAGI (reference sequence). The CDR3 loop reads CASSYGVYNEQLF. CDR3 sequence (DNA): TGTGCCAGCAGTTACGGGGTTTACAATGAGCAGCTCTTC.

With respect to this clonotype: Just one base apart from a much larger clone, this may be a read error. The chain couples TRBV5-6 to TRBJ2-7; 9 bases fit TRBD1. Germline CDR1 SGHDT, CDR2 YYEEEE. CDR3 length: 16 residues. The junction had 15 bases not matched to a gene; V was cut back by 4 bases and J by 7 bases. The CDR3 reads CASSRDRGAFYNEQYF. CDR3 bases: TGTGCCAGCAGCAGAGACAGGGGGGCTTTCTACAATGAGCAGTACTTC.

The V call is TRBV15, the J call TRBJ1-6, with 7 bases matching TRBD1. J was trimmed by 14 bases and V by 1 base; bases with no gene match: 8. Germline-derived CDR1 and CDR2 are LNHNV and YYDKDF (reference sequence). CDR3 length: 14 residues. The CDR3 nucleotides are TGTGCCACCAGCAGAGGAGGAGGGGGCAGGGCCCTCCACTTT. Translation gives CATSRGGGGRALHF. The whole variable domain, filled in from reference TRBV15 and TRBJ1-6, reads DAMVIQNPRYQVTQFGKPVTLSCSQTLNHNVMYWYQQKSSQAPKLLFHYYDKDFNNEADTPDNFQSRRPNTSFCFLDIRSPGLGDTAMYLCATSRGGGGRALHFGNGTRLTVT.

This clonotype was detected ten times or more. The chain has TRBV6-2 or TRBV6-3 and TRBJ2-5; TRBD2 might be the D (5 bases). V lost 2 bases, J lost 7 bases, and 26 bases lay in between. Germline V gene lookup returns CDR1 MNHEY and CDR2 SVGEGT. The CDR3 contains 18 residues. CDR3 sequence: CASSYGPLGGPGRVTQYF. The CDR3 DNA sequence: TGTGCCAGCAGTTACGGCCCCTTGGGCGGTCCTGGGAGAGTGACCCAGTACTTC.

The genes are TRBV7-9 and TRBJ1-2; 8 positions agree with TRBD1. Germline values: CDR1 SEHNR, CDR2 FQNEAQ (reference sequence). Unmatched junction bases numbered 10, after V lost 5 bases and J lost 5 bases. This CDR3 contains 15 residues. The CDR3 DNA sequence: TGTGCCAGCAGCGCCAGACAGGGGATCGGATATGGCTACACCTTC. Translated, it gives CASSARQGIGYGYTF.

This clonotype was counted at least ten times. The gene calls are TRBV6-5 and TRBJ2-6; D uncertain. CDR1 MNHEY and CDR2 SVGAGI come from the germline V gene. Between the trimmed V and J ends, which lost 9 bases and 2 bases, there was a span of 11 bases. This CDR3 contains 14 residues. The CDR3 loop reads CASLDSTGANVLTF. The CDR3 DNA sequence: TGTGCCAGTTTGGATAGCACTGGGGCCAACGTCCTGACTTTC.

CDR3 protein: CASSPKPTSEETQYF. The CDR3 nucleotides are TGTGCCAGCAGTCCTAAGCCCACAAGTGAAGAGACCCAGTACTTC. This rearrangement joins TRBV6-5 to TRBJ2-5; D remains unclear. Trimming took off 5 bases at V and 3 bases at J, with 16 bases between the two ends. This CDR3 is built from 15 residues. In germline, CDR1 is MNHEY, CDR2 SVGAGI.